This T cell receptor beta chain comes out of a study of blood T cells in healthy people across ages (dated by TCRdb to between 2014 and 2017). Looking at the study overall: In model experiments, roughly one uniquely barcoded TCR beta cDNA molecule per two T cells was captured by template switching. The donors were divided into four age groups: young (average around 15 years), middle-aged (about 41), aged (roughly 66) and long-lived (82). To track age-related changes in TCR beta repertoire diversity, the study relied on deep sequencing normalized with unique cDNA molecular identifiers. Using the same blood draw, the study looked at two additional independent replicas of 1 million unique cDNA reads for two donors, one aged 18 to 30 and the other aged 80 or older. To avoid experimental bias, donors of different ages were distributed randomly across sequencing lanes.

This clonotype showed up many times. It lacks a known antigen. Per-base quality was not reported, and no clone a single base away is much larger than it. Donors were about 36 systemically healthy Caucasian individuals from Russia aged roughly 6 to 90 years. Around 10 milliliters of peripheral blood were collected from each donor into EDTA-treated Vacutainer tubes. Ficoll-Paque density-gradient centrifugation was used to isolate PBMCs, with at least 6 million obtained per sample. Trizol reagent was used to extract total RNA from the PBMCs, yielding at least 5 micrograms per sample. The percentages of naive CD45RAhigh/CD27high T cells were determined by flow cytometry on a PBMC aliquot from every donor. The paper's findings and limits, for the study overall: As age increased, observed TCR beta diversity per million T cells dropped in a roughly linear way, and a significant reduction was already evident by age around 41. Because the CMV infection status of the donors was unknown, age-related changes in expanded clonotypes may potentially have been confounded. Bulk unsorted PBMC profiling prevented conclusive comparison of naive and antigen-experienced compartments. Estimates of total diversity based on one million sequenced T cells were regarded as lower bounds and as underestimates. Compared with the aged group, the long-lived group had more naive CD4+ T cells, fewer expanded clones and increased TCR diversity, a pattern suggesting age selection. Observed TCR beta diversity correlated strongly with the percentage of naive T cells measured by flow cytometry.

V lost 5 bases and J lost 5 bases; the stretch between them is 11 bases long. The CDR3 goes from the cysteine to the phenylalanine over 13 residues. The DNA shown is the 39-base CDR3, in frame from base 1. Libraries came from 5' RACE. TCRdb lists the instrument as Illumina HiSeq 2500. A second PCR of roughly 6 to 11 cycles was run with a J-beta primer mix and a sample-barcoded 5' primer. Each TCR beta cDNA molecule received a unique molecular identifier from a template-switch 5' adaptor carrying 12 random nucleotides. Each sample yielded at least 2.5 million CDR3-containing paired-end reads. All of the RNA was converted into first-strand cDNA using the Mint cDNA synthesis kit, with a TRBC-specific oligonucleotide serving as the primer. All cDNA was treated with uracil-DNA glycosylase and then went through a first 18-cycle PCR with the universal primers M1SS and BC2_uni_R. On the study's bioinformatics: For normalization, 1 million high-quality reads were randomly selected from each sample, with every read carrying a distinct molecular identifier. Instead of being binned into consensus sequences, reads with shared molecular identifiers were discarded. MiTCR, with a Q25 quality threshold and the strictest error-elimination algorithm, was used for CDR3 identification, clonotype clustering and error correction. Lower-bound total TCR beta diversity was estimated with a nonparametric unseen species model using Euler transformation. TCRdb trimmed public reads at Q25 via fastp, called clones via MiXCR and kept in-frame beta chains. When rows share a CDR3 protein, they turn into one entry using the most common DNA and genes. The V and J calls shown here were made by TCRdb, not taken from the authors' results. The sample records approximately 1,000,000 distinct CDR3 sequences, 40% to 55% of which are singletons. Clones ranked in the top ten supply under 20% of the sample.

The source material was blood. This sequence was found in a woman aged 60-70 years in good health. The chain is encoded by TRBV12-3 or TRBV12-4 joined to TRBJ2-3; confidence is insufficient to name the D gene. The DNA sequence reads TGTGCCAGCAGTCCAGGCCGCGGAGATACGCAGTATTTT. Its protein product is CASSPGRGDTQYF.